The 2 T cell receptor beta chains reported below all come from one sample, sequenced in a study of molecular identifiers for immune sequencing clone quantification. TCRdb analysed the PCR reads with MiXCR anew, one entry per CDR3 protein. The sample lists about half a million distinct CDR3 sequences, 25% occurring once. Sequenced: naive CD8+ T cells from blood, with Jurkat cell RNA spiked in. Subset meaning: FACS-sorted CD8+CD4-CCR7+CD45RA+ naive T cells. These receptors all stem from a human donor in good health. Some libraries in this study had Jurkat cell RNA spiked in.

To note about this clonotype: This may be a read error: a much more frequent sequence differs by one nucleotide. The chain is built from TRBV4-3 and TRBJ2-7; D ambiguous. The germline V gene encodes CDR1 LGHNA and CDR2 YSLEER. V lost 0 bases and J lost 8, with 14 bases in between. The CDR3 contains 14 residues. The CDR3 coding sequence is TGCGCCAGCAGCCAAGAAAGGCGGCGGTACAAGCAGTACTTC. Residues: CASSQERRRYKQYF.

This clonotype occurred many times. The genes are TRBV5-6 and TRBJ1-1; the D is unclear. The germline V gene has CDR1 SGHDT and CDR2 YYEEEE. The CDR3 sequence is 13 residues long. V lost 1 base and J 7 bases, leaving 11 bases between the germline ends. The CDR3 protein is CASSLMARGEAFF. The CDR3 DNA reads TGTGCCAGCAGCTTGATGGCCCGGGGTGAAGCTTTCTTT.